The clone carrying this TCR beta chain was counted between two and nine times. TCRdb re-called the 5' RACE reads through MiXCR, storing one row per CDR3 protein. Of about 660,000 distinct CDR3 sequences listed, 8.6% are singletons. This CDR3 comprises 14 residues. Deletions cut 9 bases from V and 0 bases from J, with 13 bases between. Germline lookup yields CDR1 KGHDR and CDR2 SFDVKD. The entry originates in a study of identical twins. The sample was also reused in another study, on yellow fever vaccine responses in identical twins.

This clonotype was obtained from a woman younger than 30 in good health. The sequencing input was PBMCs. V usage is TRBV24-1 and J usage is TRBJ2-5; possible D gene TRBD2, 6 bases. The CDR3 DNA sequence: TGTGCCACCGCGGAGGGGTGGAACCAAGAGACCCAGTACTTC. Amino acids: CATAEGWNQETQYF.